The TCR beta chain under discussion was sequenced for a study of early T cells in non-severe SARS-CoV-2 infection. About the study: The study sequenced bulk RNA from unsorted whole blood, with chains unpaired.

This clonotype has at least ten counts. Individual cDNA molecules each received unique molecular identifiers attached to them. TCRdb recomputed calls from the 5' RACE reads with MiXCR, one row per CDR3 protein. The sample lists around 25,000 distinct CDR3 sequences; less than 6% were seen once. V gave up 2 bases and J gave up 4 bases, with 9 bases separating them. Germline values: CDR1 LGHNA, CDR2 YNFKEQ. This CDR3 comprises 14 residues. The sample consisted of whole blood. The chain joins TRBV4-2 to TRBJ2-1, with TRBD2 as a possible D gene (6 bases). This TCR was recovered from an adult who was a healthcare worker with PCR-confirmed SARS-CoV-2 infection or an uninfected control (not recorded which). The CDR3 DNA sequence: TGTGCCAGCAGCCAACAGGGAGGTTACAATGAGCAGTTCTTC. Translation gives CASSQQGGYNEQFF.